This T cell receptor beta chain was captured by sequencing in a study of blood T cells in healthy people across ages. Isolating PBMCs gave at least 7 million of these cells per sample. Sample-barcoded 5' priming and a J-beta primer mix drove a second PCR of about 6 to 12 cycles. A 12-random-nucleotide template-switch adaptor tagged each cDNA molecule. TCRdb re-analysed the 5' RACE reads in MiXCR, keeping a single row per CDR3 protein. The sample includes 650,000 to 800,000 distinct CDR3 sequences, under 55% of them seen just once. As regards this clonotype: Its antigen is not known.

The CDR3 is 16 amino acids. Trimming took off 2 bases at V and 0 bases at J, with 11 bases between the two ends. Germline CDR1 and CDR2: MNHEY and SMNVEV (reference sequence). Broader study findings: TCR beta diversity per million T cells fell roughly linearly with age. With donor CMV status unknown, expanded clonotype changes were possibly confounded.

The sequence was obtained from a man in his fifties or sixties in good health. This chain links TRBV27 with TRBJ1-5, with a possible D match to TRBD1 (5 bases). Sample: blood. Here the CDR3 reads CASSLKGSYSNQPQHF. The CDR3 nucleotides read TGTGCCAGCAGTTTAAAGGGGTCTTATAGCAATCAGCCCCAGCATTTT.